The clone carrying this T cell receptor (beta chain) was seen many times. Its antigen is not identified. The data were taken from a study of CD8 T cells in ankylosing spondylitis. General study results and limits: Reported data indicate significant enrichment of disease-linked clones within matched ankylosing spondylitis synovial fluid. Among TCR beta sequences, a motif of several highly homologous variants appeared characteristic of ankylosing spondylitis blood.

Preparation of TCR beta libraries was done by quantitative 5'-RACE with molecular barcodes. One entry per CDR3 protein results from TCRdb running MiXCR on the 5' RACE reads. The sample has more than 150,000 distinct CDR3 sequences, 9.5% to 13% seen once. The sequenced sample was blood, either unsorted or a sorted T cell fraction (not recorded which). This clonotype was obtained from a male donor with ankylosing spondylitis or in good health (not recorded which).

The CDR3: CASWGTGETQYF. The CDR3 nucleotides are TGTGCCAGCTGGGGGACTGGAGAGACCCAGTACTTC. The rearrangement links TRBV3-1 to TRBJ2-5, with D maybe TRBD2 (6 bases). Looked up from germline, CDR1 is LGHDT and CDR2 is YNNKEL (reference sequence). Trimming removed 8 bases at V and 4 bases at J, with 11 bases between. CDR3 length: 12 residues.